Shown below are 5 T cell receptor beta chains from a single sample sequenced in a study of shared clonotypes between healthy human individuals (dated by TCRdb to 2019 to 2021). Library creation used the immunoSEQ multiplex PCR assay. The table comes from immuneACCESS by way of TCRdb, which keeps in-frame sequences with V and J called. Part of the clones is missing from these tables; in studies checked, under half for an unresolved V gene and the rest for unknown reasons. In this sample the table shows over 2 million clones, less than 95% of which occur a single time. The ten largest make up roughly 1% of the sample. CD8 naive samples consisted of CD45RO-negative cells that were positively selected for CCR7, yielding a CD45RA+CCR7+ population without TemRA cells. Sequenced sample: naive CD8+ T cells sorted from blood. What this sample's cell subset or site label stands for: CD45RA+CCR7+. The receptor source for this set is a man in his late teens or twenties in good health.

V gene TRBV27 combines with J gene TRBJ2-7; TRBD1 matches 7 bases. Trimming cost V 5 bases and J 2 bases; bases outside gene matches: 6. Germline lookup yields CDR1 MNHEY and CDR2 SMNVEV (reference sequence). The CDR3 covers 14 residues. The CDR3 is CASSATGAAYEQYF. CDR3 bases: TGTGCCAGCAGTGCTACAGGGGCCGCCTACGAGCAGTACTTC.

CDR3 amino acids: CASSPPGSNDEQYF. DNA of the CDR3: TGTGCCAGCTCACCACCGGGTAGCAACGACGAGCAGTACTTC. The gene calls are TRBV18 and TRBJ2-7; D not resolved. The CDR3 has 14 amino acids. The V end was cut by 0 bases, the J end by 5 bases, with 11 bases between. Germline CDR1 KGHSH, CDR2 LQKENI.

This rearrangement joins TRBV6-6 to TRBJ1-5; 7 bases agree with TRBD1. Germline V gene sequence: CDR1 MNHNY, CDR2 SVGAGI (reference sequence). With 5 bases clipped from V and 6 bases from J, the junction kept 7 bases outside the gene matches. The CDR3 length is 14 residues. Here the CDR3 DNA reads TGTGCCAGCAGTGAGGGGGCCCCAGTTCAGCCCCAGCATTTT. Translating it yields CASSEGAPVQPQHF.

The chain couples TRBV27 to TRBJ2-3, with TRBD2 matching over 7 bases. Germline trimming cut 7 bases from V and 4 bases from J; bases unmatched to any gene: 5. This CDR3 has 13 residues. Germline V gene sequence: CDR1 MNHEY, CDR2 SMNVEV (reference sequence). CDR3 DNA sequence: TGTGCCAGCACCAGCCGGGGGGCAGATACGCAGTATTTT. It is translated as CASTSRGADTQYF.

V is TRBV30 and J is TRBJ2-5; maybe TRBD2 (6 bases). Trimming cost V 3 bases and J 0 bases, with 26 bases left between them. CDR1 and CDR2 from the germline V gene are GTSNPN and SVGIG (reference sequence). CDR3 length: 19 residues. This CDR3 is CAWSGVLVGEDWDQETQYF. The CDR3 DNA is TGTGCCTGGAGCGGGGTATTAGTGGGGGAGGACTGGGACCAAGAGACCCAGTACTTC.